The 26 T cell receptor beta chains given below trace back to one sample, sequenced in a study of OX40 agonist ivuxolimab in advanced cancers. Sequencing was performed with immunoSEQ multiplex PCR; in TCRdb, only in-frame clones are kept and a portion is missing. The sample records about 93,000 clones, 94% being singletons. The sequencing used CD4+ or CD8+ T cells sorted from blood, collected in a trial of the OX40 agonist ivuxolimab. Receptors were obtained from an adult with an advanced solid tumor such as melanoma, head and neck, liver or kidney cancer.

The chain joins TRBV6-5 to TRBJ1-5; possibly TRBD1 for D (5 bases). The germline V gene has CDR1 MNHEY and CDR2 SVGAGI. The V end lost 5 bases, the J end lost 4 bases, and 15 bases lay between the germline ends. The CDR3 runs 15 residues. In DNA, the CDR3 is TGTGCCAGCAGTAGCCGGTTCAGGGCTAATCAGCCCCAGCATTTT. Residues: CASSSRFRANQPQHF.

The rearrangement links TRBV14 to TRBJ1-3; D remains ambiguous. V lost 6 bases and J lost 0, with 12 bases in between. This CDR3 contains 15 residues. CDR1 is SGHDN and CDR2 is FVKESK in the germline V gene. The CDR3 DNA is TGTGCCAGCAGGGAGGGCCGAAGCTCTGGAAACACCATATATTTT. It codes for CASREGRSSGNTIYF.

The rearrangement joins TRBV29-1 to TRBJ1-1; 7 nucleotides align to TRBD1. This CDR3 region has 14 residues. Trimming at V came to 5 bases and at J to 1 base, leaving 7 bases not matched to a gene. Germline lookup yields CDR1 SQVTM and CDR2 ANQGSEA. CDR3 protein: CSVPLGDRNTEAFF. The CDR3, as DNA: TGCAGCGTTCCGTTAGGGGACAGGAACACTGAAGCTTTCTTT.

The chain joins TRBV28 to TRBJ1-6; weak D call: TRBD1 (6 bases). This CDR3 is built from 14 residues. Trimming left V 3 bases short and J 5 bases short, with 8 bases between. Germline CDR1 is MDHEN and CDR2 is SYDVKM. CDR3 nucleotides: TGTGCCAGCAGTTTGGACAGAAATAATTCACCCCTCCACTTT. Its translation: CASSLDRNNSPLHF. Full variable domain (remainder filled in from reference TRBV28 and TRBJ1-6): DVKVTQSSRYLVKRTGEKVFLECVQDMDHENMFWYRQDPGLGLRLIYFSYDVKMKEKGDIPEGYSVSREKKERFSLILESASTNQTSMYLCASSLDRNNSPLHFGNGTRLTVT.

This chain connects TRBV30 to TRBJ2-4; no definite D call. Germline V gene sequence: CDR1 GTSNPN, CDR2 SVGIG (reference sequence). Deletions cut 1 base from V and 7 bases from J, with 5 bases between. The CDR3 totals 11 residues. CDR3 protein: CAWSEENIQYF. Written as DNA, the CDR3 is TGTGCCTGGAGTGAGGAGAACATTCAGTACTTC. Complete variable domain (other parts from reference TRBV30 and TRBJ2-4): SQTIHQWPATLVQPVGSPLSLECTVEGTSNPNLYWYRQAAGRGLQLLFYSVGIGQISSEVPQNLSASRPQDRQFILSSKKLLLSDSGFYLCAWSEENIQYFGAGTRLSVL.

The rearrangement joins TRBV7-9 to TRBJ2-5; 8 nucleotides match TRBD1. The J segment lost 2 bases and the V segment lost 2 bases, leaving 13 bases of the junction unmatched. The CDR3 has 18 amino acids. Per the germline V gene, CDR1 is SEHNR and CDR2 is FQNEAQ (reference sequence). The chain's CDR3 is CASSLTGGISRDQETQYF. The CDR3 coding sequence is TGTGCCAGCAGCTTAACAGGGGGAATCTCAAGGGATCAAGAGACCCAGTACTTC.

The chain couples TRBV7-6 to TRBJ2-7; 8 nucleotides align to TRBD2. The trim removed 1 base at V and 6 bases at J, leaving 5 bases unmatched. Germline lookup yields CDR1 SGHVS and CDR2 FNYEAQ. This CDR3 has 14 amino acids. CDR3 in amino acids: CASSLVASGREQYF. The CDR3 nucleotides read TGTGCCAGCAGCTTAGTTGCTAGCGGGCGCGAGCAGTACTTC.

V is TRBV6-5 and J is TRBJ1-2; weak D call: TRBD1 (5 bases). The germline V and J ends were trimmed by 6 bases and 8 bases, with 10 bases remaining between them. Looked up from germline, CDR1 is MNHEY and CDR2 is SVGAGI. The CDR3 is 11 amino acids. As DNA, the CDR3 is TGTGCCAGCAGCGAGGGGTGGGGCTACACCTTC. It codes for CASSEGWGYTF.

This clone was detected once. V usage is TRBV27 and J usage is TRBJ1-1, with a weak D call TRBD1 (6 bases). With 3 bases removed from V and 5 bases from J, the gap between germline ends came to 16 bases. Germline CDR1 reads MNHEY; CDR2 reads SMNVEV (reference sequence). The CDR3 extends over 15 amino acids. The CDR3 DNA reads as TGTGCCAGCAGTTTGTTGGGGGCTCGGGGGACTGAAGCTTTCTTT. Encoded protein: CASSLLGARGTEAFF.

V usage is TRBV6-6 and J usage is TRBJ2-3; D uncertain. This CDR3 comprises 15 residues. Per the germline V gene, CDR1 is MNHNY and CDR2 is SVGAGI (reference sequence). V lost 6 bases and J lost 3, with 16 bases in between. CDR3 protein: CASSLHGLYTDTQYF. DNA of the CDR3: TGTGCCAGCAGCTTACATGGGTTATATACAGATACGCAGTATTTT.

Comment on this clone: This CDR3 is also generated by other DNA sequences in the sample. The chain joins TRBV5-1 to TRBJ2-7, with TRBD1 matching 9 bases. CDR1 and CDR2 from the germline V gene are SGHRS and YFSETQ. J gave up 3 bases and V 4 bases, and 5 bases lay outside the gene matches. This CDR3 is 14 amino acids long. The CDR3 DNA reads TGCGCCAGCAGCCCTCCGGGACAGGGCTACGAGCAGTACTTC. The encoded protein is CASSPPGQGYEQYF.

The count of this clone is one. V is TRBV6-5 and J is TRBJ1-1; no clear D. The CDR3 runs 15 residues. Germline lookup yields CDR1 MNHEY and CDR2 SVGAGI. The germline V and J ends were trimmed by 2 bases and 4 bases, with 14 bases remaining between them. This chain's CDR3 is CASSYVRQVGTEAFF. The CDR3 coding sequence is TGTGCCAGCAGTTACGTCCGTCAGGTGGGCACTGAAGCTTTCTTT.

This rearrangement joins TRBV4-3 to TRBJ2-2; a possible D gene is TRBD1 (6 bases). Looked up from germline, CDR1 is LGHNA and CDR2 is YSLEER. The CDR3 contains 17 residues. Trimming left V 2 bases short and J 5 bases short, with 18 bases between. CDR3 DNA sequence: TGCGCCAGCAGCCAATCGGACAGTTTAATATTTACCGGGGAGCTGTTTTTT. Translated: CASSQSDSLIFTGELFF.

V is TRBV7-7 and J is TRBJ2-2, with a weak D call TRBD1 (5 bases). V lost 1 base and J 2 bases, leaving 5 bases between the germline ends. Germline CDR1 and CDR2: SSHAT and FNYEAQ (reference sequence). The CDR3 length is 14 residues. CDR3 protein: CASSLGTNTGELFF. The CDR3 coding sequence is TGTGCCAGCAGCTTAGGGACAAACACCGGGGAGCTGTTTTTT.

This chain uses TRBV6-6 with TRBJ2-7; D is possibly TRBD1 (5 bases). The CDR3 spans 15 residues. Between the trimmed V and J ends, which lost 6 bases and 3 bases, there was a span of 18 bases. Germline CDR1 is MNHNY and CDR2 is SVGAGI (reference sequence). CDR3 protein: CASSSPTVLDYEQYF. The CDR3 nucleotides read TGTGCCAGCAGCTCCCCGACAGTTTTAGACTACGAGCAGTACTTC.

The count of this clone is one. The V and J genes are TRBV9 and TRBJ1-2, with D uncertain. Trimming took 0 bases from V and 2 from J, leaving 11 bases between them. The CDR3 is 15 amino acids. CDR1 is SGDLS, CDR2 YYNGEE, per germline. As DNA, the CDR3 is TGTGCCAGCAGCGTAGCAGTAGAAGGGAACTATGGCTACACCTTC. Protein sequence: CASSVAVEGNYGYTF.

V is TRBV5-6 and J is TRBJ2-2; perhaps D is TRBD1 or TRBD2 (6 bases each). The germline V gene encodes CDR1 SGHDT and CDR2 YYEEEE. Trimming removed 8 bases at V and 0 bases at J, with 14 bases between. This CDR3 is 15 amino acids long. This CDR3 reads CASHGGHSNTGELFF. The CDR3 DNA reads as TGTGCCAGTCACGGGGGACACTCGAACACCGGGGAGCTGTTTTTT.

This CDR3 is CASSGETQYF. The CDR3 region has the DNA TGCGCCAGCAGTGGAGAGACCCAGTACTTC. V usage is TRBV10-2 and J usage is TRBJ2-5; no firm D call. Germline-derived CDR1 and CDR2 are WSHSY and SAAADI. This CDR3 region has 10 residues. The ends were cut back, 4 bases at V and 4 bases at J, with 1 base in the middle.

The rearrangement uses TRBV30 and TRBJ1-2, with 7 bases fitting TRBD1. The CDR3 loop spans 14 amino acids. V gave up 6 bases and J gave up 0 bases; unmatched junction bases: 7. Looked up from germline, CDR1 is GTSNPN and CDR2 is SVGIG (reference sequence). The CDR3 here is CACYRGFTNYGYTF. In DNA form, the CDR3 reads TGTGCCTGCTACAGGGGCTTCACTAACTATGGCTACACCTTC.

This sequence joins TRBV6-5 and TRBJ1-2; D might be TRBD1 (6 bases). Germline assignment: CDR1 MNHEY and CDR2 SVGAGI. The V end was cut by 5 bases, the J end by 4 bases, with 8 bases between. The CDR3 is 12 residues long. CDR3 nucleotides: TGTGCCAGCAGTGAGGGGGGCTATGGCTACACCTTC. Translating gives CASSEGGYGYTF.

J is TRBJ1-2 and V is TRBV30; no firm D call. This CDR3 has 13 amino acids. The germline V and J ends were trimmed by 0 bases and 4 bases, with 9 bases remaining between them. The germline V gene encodes CDR1 GTSNPN and CDR2 SVGIG (reference sequence). The CDR3 bases are TGTGCCTGGAGTGTAAGGCTCGCCTATGGCTACACCTTC. Residues: CAWSVRLAYGYTF.

V is TRBV19 and J is TRBJ2-4; D is undetermined. Germline assignment: CDR1 LNHDA and CDR2 SQIVND (reference sequence). The CDR3 length is 14 residues. The germline V and J ends were trimmed by 2 bases and 0 bases, with 5 bases remaining between them. CDR3 nucleotides: TGTGCCAGTAGTATAACAGTAGCCAAAAACATTCAGTACTTC. This sequence encodes CASSITVAKNIQYF. The full variable domain, rest sourced from reference TRBV19 and TRBJ2-4, is DGGITQSPKYLFRKEGQNVTLSCEQNLNHDAMYWYRQDPGQGLRLIYYSQIVNDFQKGDIAEGYSVSREKKESFPLTVTSAQKNPTAFYLCASSITVAKNIQYFGAGTRLSVL.

The chain recombines TRBV9 with TRBJ2-3, with TRBD2 identical over 10 bases. This CDR3 has 15 amino acids. Germline loops: CDR1 SGDLS, CDR2 YYNGEE. The junction had 2 bases not matched to a gene; V was cut back by 0 bases and J by 4 bases. CDR3 sequence (DNA): TGTGCCAGCAGCGTAGGGAGCGGGGGGGCAGATACGCAGTATTTT. Its translation is CASSVGSGGADTQYF.

The chain combines TRBV5-5 with TRBJ1-1; TRBD1 might be the D (5 bases). There are 15 residues in the CDR3. V lost 2 bases and J lost 3, with 14 bases in between. Germline V lookup: CDR1 SGHKS, CDR2 YYEKEE (reference sequence). In DNA, the CDR3 is TGTGCCAGCAGCTTCAACTTGGGACTATACACTGAAGCTTTCTTT. Its translation: CASSFNLGLYTEAFF.

This rearrangement joins TRBV6-6 to TRBJ2-3; D unclear. This CDR3 spans 13 amino acids. Between the trimmed V and J ends, which lost 2 bases and 1 base, there was a span of 4 bases. CDR1 and CDR2 from the germline V gene are MNHNY and SVGAGI (reference sequence). CDR3 in amino acids: CASSYDRTDTQYF. CDR3 bases: TGTGCCAGCAGTTACGACCGCACAGATACGCAGTATTTT.

The genes are TRBV4-1 and TRBJ2-2, with TRBD2 as a possible D gene (6 bases). This CDR3 is 16 amino acids long. From germline, CDR1 is MGHRA and CDR2 YSYEKL. Trimming took off 2 bases at V and 0 bases at J, with 10 bases between the two ends. The DNA of the CDR3 is TGCGCCAGCAGCCAACGGGACTTCCCGAACACCGGGGAGCTGTTTTTT. Residues: CASSQRDFPNTGELFF.